Presented here are 16 T cell receptor beta chains from one specimen sequenced in a study of cytomegalovirus exposure and HLA in healthy donors. Method: immunoSEQ multiplex PCR; TCRdb's copy keeps in-frame clones and lacks some. The data hold 110,000 or so clones, with about 82% observed a single time. Sequencing input: PBMCs. The receptors stem from a man younger than 35 in good health and CMV-seronegative.

The chain combines TRBV5-1 with TRBJ2-1; D might be TRBD2 (6 bases). Looked up from germline, CDR1 is SGHRS and CDR2 is YFSETQ. This CDR3 spans 15 amino acids. V lost 5 bases to trimming and J lost 3 bases, with 15 bases between them. This CDR3 is CASRPEGQNYNEQFF. CDR3 DNA: TGCGCCAGCAGACCGGAGGGGCAGAACTACAATGAGCAGTTCTTC.

The chain employs TRBV30 and TRBJ1-1, with a possible D match to TRBD1 (5 bases). Germline V lookup: CDR1 GTSNPN, CDR2 SVGIG (reference sequence). The CDR3 sequence is 16 residues long. Deletions cut 2 bases from V and 4 bases from J, with 20 bases between. CDR3 DNA: TGTGCCTGGAGTTTTACCAGCAGGGTATTGGGCACTGAAGCTTTCTTT. It encodes CAWSFTSRVLGTEAFF. The variable domain in full, completed from reference TRBV30 and TRBJ1-1, reads SQTIHQWPATLVQPVGSPLSLECTVEGTSNPNLYWYRQAAGRGLQLLFYSVGIGQISSEVPQNLSASRPQDRQFILSSKKLLLSDSGFYLCAWSFTSRVLGTEAFFGQGTRLTVV.

The chain couples TRBV27 to TRBJ2-7; 12 nucleotides agree with TRBD2. The CDR3 sequence is 16 residues long. Losses at the gene ends were 4 bases for V and 2 bases for J; bases not matched to a gene: 6. Per germline, CDR1 MNHEY and CDR2 SMNVEV (reference sequence). The CDR3 is CASSSRRLAGAYEQYF. The CDR3, as DNA: TGTGCCAGCAGTTCCCGTCGACTAGCGGGGGCCTACGAGCAGTACTTC.

The V and J genes are TRBV5-6 and TRBJ2-3; TRBD2 matches 7 bases. This CDR3 has 16 amino acids. Losses at the gene ends were 4 bases for V and 2 bases for J; bases not matched to a gene: 10. Germline values: CDR1 SGHDT, CDR2 YYEEEE. CDR3 loop: CASSPGTNAYTDTQYF. CDR3 nucleotides: TGTGCCAGCAGCCCTGGGACTAATGCTTACACAGATACGCAGTATTTT.

Points on this clone: One end of the junction does not line up with germline, which may come from a read error. The chain employs TRBV7-9 and TRBJ2-1; perhaps TRBD1 as D (5 bases). Germline lookup yields CDR1 SEHNR and CDR2 FQNEAQ (reference sequence). The CDR3 sequence is 14 residues long. The CDR3 reads CASSPDTTYDEQFF. The CDR3 DNA is TGTGCCAGCAGCCCGGACACCACCTACGATGAGCAGTTCTTC.

The chain couples TRBV9 to TRBJ1-5; 10 bases agree with TRBD1. The CDR3 has 17 amino acids. The germline gives CDR1 SGDLS, CDR2 YYNGEE. The J segment lost 2 bases and the V segment lost 3 bases, leaving 8 bases of the junction unmatched. CDR3: CASSGGTGEGGNQPQHF. In DNA, the CDR3 is TGTGCCAGCAGCGGCGGGACAGGGGAAGGAGGCAATCAGCCCCAGCATTTT.

The chain is built from TRBV4-1 and TRBJ1-4; the match to TRBD1 covers 9 bases. The CDR3 is made up of 14 amino acids. In germline, CDR1 is MGHRA, CDR2 YSYEKL. V dropped 8 bases and J dropped 13; count of bases not matched to a gene: 14. CDR3 bases: TGCGCCAGCGCTCCGGGACAGGGACATTATAGACTGTTTTTT. This sequence encodes CASAPGQGHYRLFF.

V usage is TRBV20-1 and J usage is TRBJ1-1; no definite D call. Deletions cut 6 bases from V and 3 bases from J, with 8 bases between. The germline CDR1 and CDR2 sequences are DFQATT and SNEGSKA (reference sequence). The CDR3 spans 11 residues. The CDR3 here is CSATSDTEAFF. Written as DNA, the CDR3 is TGCAGTGCCACGTCGGACACTGAAGCTTTCTTT.

CDR3 nucleotide sequence: TGTGCCAGCAGCTCGGAGGGGGAGGGTACCTACGAGCAGTACTTC. It translates to CASSSEGEGTYEQYF. The chain employs TRBV5-4 and TRBJ2-7, with D tentatively TRBD2 (7 bases). V lost 3 bases and J lost 2, with 15 bases in between. Germline V gene sequence: CDR1 SGHNT, CDR2 YYREEE (reference sequence). This CDR3 is 15 amino acids long.

This clone was counted once. The CDR3 here is CASSLLAWETQYF. CDR3 coding DNA: TGTGCCAGCAGCCTACTAGCGTGGGAGACCCAGTACTTC. The chain is built from TRBV5-8 and TRBJ2-5; 7 bases line up with TRBD2. Per the germline V gene, CDR1 is SGHTS and CDR2 is YDEGEE. The CDR3 is made up of 13 amino acids. V lost 4 bases, J lost 5 bases, and 5 bases stayed unmatched.

V gene TRBV7-9 combines with J gene TRBJ2-7; 11 nucleotides line up with TRBD1. With V trimmed by 5 bases and J by 5 bases, 8 bases remained unmatched. Per the germline V gene, CDR1 is SEHNR and CDR2 is FQNEAQ (reference sequence). This CDR3 comprises 15 residues. The CDR3 is CASSPWDRGIHEQYF. CDR3 in DNA: TGTGCCAGCAGCCCCTGGGACAGGGGGATCCACGAGCAGTACTTC.

This chain connects TRBV7-2 to TRBJ1-1, with a tentative D call TRBD1 (5 bases). CDR3 length: 12 residues. CDR1 is SGHTA and CDR2 is FQGNSA in the germline V gene. With 7 bases removed from V and 5 bases from J, the gap between germline ends came to 11 bases. The CDR3 spells CASTQRQTEAFF. The DNA of the CDR3 is TGTGCCAGCACCCAGAGACAGACTGAAGCTTTCTTT.

This clone appeared once. V gene TRBV19 combines with J gene TRBJ1-2, with TRBD1 as a possible D gene (6 bases). The CDR3 consists of 15 residues. Trimming took off 9 bases at V and 0 bases at J, with 17 bases between the two ends. Germline V CDR1 and CDR2: LNHDA, SQIVND (reference sequence). The DNA of the CDR3 is TGTGCCAGCCTCTCCACAGGGTTTACTAACTATGGCTACACCTTC. This encodes CASLSTGFTNYGYTF.

The V call is TRBV5-1, the J call TRBJ1-3, with 7 positions matching TRBD1. J was trimmed by 0 bases and V by 1 base; bases with no gene match: 7. The V gene's germline CDR1 is SGHRS and CDR2 YFSETQ. The CDR3 covers 17 residues. CDR3 DNA sequence: TGCGCCAGCAGCTTGTTCTCGGGACAGTACTCTGGAAACACCATATATTTT. It codes for CASSLFSGQYSGNTIYF.

This clone was seen only a few times. This chain joins TRBV6-1 and TRBJ2-1; TRBD2 matches at 15 bases. The CDR3 has 15 residues. The germline CDR1 and CDR2 sequences are MNHNS and SASEGT. V shed 3 bases and J 8 bases; nucleotides not matched to a gene: 2. In DNA, the CDR3 is TGTGCCAGCAGTGAGAGGACTAGCGGGAGGGATGAGCAGTTCTTC. It is translated as CASSERTSGRDEQFF.

V usage is TRBV5-1 and J usage is TRBJ2-1; 16 bases fit TRBD2. The germline V gene encodes CDR1 SGHRS and CDR2 YFSETQ. The V segment lost 3 bases and the J segment 6 bases; nucleotides outside the gene matches: 9. The CDR3 contains 18 residues. The CDR3 DNA reads TGCGCCAGCAGCTGGGGACTAGCGGGGGGGCCTTACCCCAATGAGCAGTTCTTC. Residues: CASSWGLAGGPYPNEQFF. The whole variable domain, filled in from reference TRBV5-1 and TRBJ2-1, reads KAGVTQTPRYLIKTRGQQVTLSCSPISGHRSVSWYQQTPGQGLQFLFEYFSETQRNKGNFPGRFSGRQFSNSRSEMNVSTLELGDSALYLCASSWGLAGGPYPNEQFFGPGTRLTVL.